This T cell receptor beta chain was sequenced during a study of T cells after yellow fever vaccination. General study points: Most primary-vaccination clones recurred post-booster (around 97% CD4, about 90% CD8).

Trimming took 7 bases from V and 0 from J; bases not matched to a gene: 8. The CDR3 runs 18 residues. 5'RACE template switching added a universal primer site and UMIs to TCR cDNA. Via MiXCR, TCRdb re-called the 5' RACE reads, giving one row per CDR3 protein. In the table there are around 65,000 distinct CDR3 sequences, 5% to 6.5% of which are singletons. This clonotype was counted many times. The target antigen is unknown. This rearrangement joins TRBV12-3 or TRBV12-4 to TRBJ2-1; 14 nucleotides line up with TRBD2. This specimen was CD4+ T cells sorted from PBMCs, taken less than 18 days after the first yellow fever vaccination. The receptor's source is a man aged 18 to 30 who received the YFV17D yellow fever vaccine. The DNA for the CDR3 is TGTGCCAGCACCGGGACTAGCGGGGGCCCCAGCTCCTACAATGAGCAGTTCTTC. Protein: CASTGTSGGPSSYNEQFF.